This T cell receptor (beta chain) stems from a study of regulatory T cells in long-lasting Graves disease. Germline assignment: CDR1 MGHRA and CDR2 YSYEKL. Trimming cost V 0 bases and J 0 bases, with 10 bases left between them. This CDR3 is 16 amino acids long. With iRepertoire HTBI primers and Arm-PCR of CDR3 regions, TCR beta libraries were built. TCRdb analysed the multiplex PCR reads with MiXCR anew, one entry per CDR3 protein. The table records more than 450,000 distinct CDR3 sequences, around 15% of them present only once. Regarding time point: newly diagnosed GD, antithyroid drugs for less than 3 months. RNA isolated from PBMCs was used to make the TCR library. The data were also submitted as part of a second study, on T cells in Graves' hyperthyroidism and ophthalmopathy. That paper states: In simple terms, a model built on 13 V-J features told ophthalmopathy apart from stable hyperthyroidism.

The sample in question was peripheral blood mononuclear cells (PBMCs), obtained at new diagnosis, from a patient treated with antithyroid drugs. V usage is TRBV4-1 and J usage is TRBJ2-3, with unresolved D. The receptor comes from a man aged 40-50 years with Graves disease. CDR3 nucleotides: TGCGCCAGCAGCCAAGACAACGCTTTTAGCACAGATACGCAGTATTTT. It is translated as CASSQDNAFSTDTQYF.